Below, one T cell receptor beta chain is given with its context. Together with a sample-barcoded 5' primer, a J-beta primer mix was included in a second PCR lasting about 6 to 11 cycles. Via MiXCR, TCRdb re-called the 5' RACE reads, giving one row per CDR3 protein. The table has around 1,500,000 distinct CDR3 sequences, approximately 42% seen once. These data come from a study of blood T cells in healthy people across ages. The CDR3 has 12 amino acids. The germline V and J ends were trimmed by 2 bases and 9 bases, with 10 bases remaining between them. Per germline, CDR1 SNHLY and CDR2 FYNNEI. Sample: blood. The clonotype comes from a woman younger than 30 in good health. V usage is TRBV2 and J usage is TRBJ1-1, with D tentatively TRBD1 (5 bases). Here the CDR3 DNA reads TGTGCCAGCAGTGAATCGGGGGGAAAAGCTTTCTTT. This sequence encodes CASSESGGKAFF.